This T cell receptor (beta chain) was recorded in a study of a mutant IDH1 vaccine in newly diagnosed glioma. Turning to the study itself: First vaccine doses came 4-6 weeks after radiotherapy alone, or with temozolomide cycles.

The protocol was immunoSEQ multiplex PCR, while the TCRdb copy is restricted to in-frame clones and leaves out a portion. The repertoire holds tens of thousands of clones, with more than 80% as singletons. Time point reported: week 11, during vaccination. Each vaccine dose was 300 ug of mutant IDH1 20-mer peptide, with topical imiquimod. Donor diagnoses consisted of new WHO grade 3 or 4 IDH1-mutant, ATRX-lost astrocytomas. Between the trimmed V and J ends, which lost 2 bases and 5 bases, there was a span of 7 bases. The CDR3 is 13 amino acids. CDR1 is LGHNA and CDR2 is YSLEER in the germline V gene. In regard to this clone: Its antigen is not identified.

This TCR was sampled from a man under 40 with glioma. This specimen was PBMCs, taken from a glioma patient whose treatment included an IDH1 peptide vaccine. The J gene is TRBJ1-5, the V gene TRBV4-3; D uncertain. For the CDR3, the DNA is TGCGCCAGCAGCCAATACACAGATCAGCCCCAGCATTTT. It yields the protein CASSQYTDQPQHF.